This TCR beta chain was retrieved from a study of cytomegalovirus exposure and HLA in healthy donors. Generated by immunoSEQ multiplex PCR, the TCRdb table keeps only in-frame clones and is missing some. This sample yields 250,000 to 400,000 clones, of which approximately 91% are seen a single time; around 0.91% belongs to the top ten. Overall study findings and caveats: A list of approximately 160 TCR beta chains associated with cytomegalovirus was given.

About this clone itself: Its antigen is still unknown.

The V end lost 5 bases, the J end lost 6 bases, and 17 bases lay between the germline ends. CDR1 SGHRS and CDR2 YFSETQ come from the germline V gene. The CDR3 length is 14 residues. V and J are TRBV5-1 and TRBJ1-1, with D possibly TRBD1 on 6 matching bases. Sample: PBMCs. This receptor was taken from a man aged 25 to 40 in good health and CMV-seronegative. The CDR3 protein is CASRVSPDRPEAFF. The CDR3, as DNA: TGCGCCAGCAGAGTATCGCCGGACAGACCTGAAGCTTTCTTT.